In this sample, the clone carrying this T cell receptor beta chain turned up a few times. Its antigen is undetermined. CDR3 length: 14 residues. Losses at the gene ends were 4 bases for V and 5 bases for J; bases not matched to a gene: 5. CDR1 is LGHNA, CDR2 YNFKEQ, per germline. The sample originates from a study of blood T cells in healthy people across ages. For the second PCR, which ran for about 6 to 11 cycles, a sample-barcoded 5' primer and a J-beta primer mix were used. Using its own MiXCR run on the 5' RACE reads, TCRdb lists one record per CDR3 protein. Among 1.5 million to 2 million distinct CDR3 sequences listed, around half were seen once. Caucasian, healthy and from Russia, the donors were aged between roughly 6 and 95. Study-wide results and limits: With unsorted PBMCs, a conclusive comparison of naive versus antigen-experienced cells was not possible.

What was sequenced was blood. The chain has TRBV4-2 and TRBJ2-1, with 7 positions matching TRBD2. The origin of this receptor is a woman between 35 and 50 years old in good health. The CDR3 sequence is CASSPGGWDNEQFF. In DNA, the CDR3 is TGTGCCAGCAGCCCGGGGGGTTGGGACAATGAGCAGTTCTTC.